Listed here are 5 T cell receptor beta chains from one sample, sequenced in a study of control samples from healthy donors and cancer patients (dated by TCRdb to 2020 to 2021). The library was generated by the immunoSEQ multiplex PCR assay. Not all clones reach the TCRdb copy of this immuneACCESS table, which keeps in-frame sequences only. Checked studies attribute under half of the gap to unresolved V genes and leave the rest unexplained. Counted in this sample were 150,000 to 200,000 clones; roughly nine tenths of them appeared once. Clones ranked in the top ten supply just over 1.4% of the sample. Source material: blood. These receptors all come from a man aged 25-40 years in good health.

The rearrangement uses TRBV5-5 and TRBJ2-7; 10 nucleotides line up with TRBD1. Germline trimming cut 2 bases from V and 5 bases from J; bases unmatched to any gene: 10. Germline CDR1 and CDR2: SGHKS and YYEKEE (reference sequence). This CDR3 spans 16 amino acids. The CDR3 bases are TGTGCCAGCAGCTTAATTCCGGGACAGGGGTCTGACGAGCAGTACTTC. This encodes CASSLIPGQGSDEQYF. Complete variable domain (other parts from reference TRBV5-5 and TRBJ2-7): DAGVTQSPTHLIKTRGQQVTLRCSPISGHKSVSWYQQVLGQGPQFIFQYYEKEERGRGNFPDRFSARQFPNYSSELNVNALLLGDSALYLCASSLIPGQGSDEQYFGPGTRLTVT.

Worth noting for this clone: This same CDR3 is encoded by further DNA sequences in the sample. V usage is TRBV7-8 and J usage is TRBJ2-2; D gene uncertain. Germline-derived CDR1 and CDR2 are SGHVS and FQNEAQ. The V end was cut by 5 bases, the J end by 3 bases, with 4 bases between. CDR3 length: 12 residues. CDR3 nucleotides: TGTGCCAGCAGCCCTTACACCGGGGAGCTGTTTTTT. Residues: CASSPYTGELFF.

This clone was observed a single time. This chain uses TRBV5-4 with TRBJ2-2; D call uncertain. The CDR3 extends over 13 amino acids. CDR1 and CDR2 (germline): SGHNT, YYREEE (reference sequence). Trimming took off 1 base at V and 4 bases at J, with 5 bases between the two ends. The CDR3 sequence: CASSLYGTGELFF. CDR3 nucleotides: TGTGCCAGCAGCTTGTACGGCACCGGGGAGCTGTTTTTT.

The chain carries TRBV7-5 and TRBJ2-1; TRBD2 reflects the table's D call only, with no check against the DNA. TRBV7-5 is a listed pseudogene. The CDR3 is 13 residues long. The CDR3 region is CVRPWRQRDEQFF. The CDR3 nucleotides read TGTGTCAGACCATGGCGCCAGCGTGATGAGCAGTTCTTC.

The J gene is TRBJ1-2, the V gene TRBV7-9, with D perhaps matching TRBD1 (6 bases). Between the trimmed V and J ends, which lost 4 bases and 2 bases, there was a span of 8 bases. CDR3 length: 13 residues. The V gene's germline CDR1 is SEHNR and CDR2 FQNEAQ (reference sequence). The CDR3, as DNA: TGTGCCAGCAGCTGGGGGCTAAACTATGGCTACACCTTC. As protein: CASSWGLNYGYTF. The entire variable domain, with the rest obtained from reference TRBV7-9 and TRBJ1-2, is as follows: DTGVSQNPRHKITKRGQNVTFRCDPISEHNRLYWYRQTLGQGPEFLTYFQNEAQLEKSRLLSDRFSAERPKGSFSTLEIQRTEQGDSAMYLCASSWGLNYGYTFGSGTRLTVV.